The 3 T cell receptor beta chains in this list originate from one sample, sequenced in a study of response to subunit inactivated influenza vaccine. TCRdb re-derived calls from the RT-PCR reads in MiXCR, one entry per CDR3 protein. The sample lists just under 550,000 distinct CDR3 sequences; roughly 25% were seen once. The data also belong to a second study, concerning T cells expressing NK-cell markers. That source notes: UMIs accompanied the 5'RACE template switching by which TCR beta cDNA was made.

This sample comprised CD4+ T cells sorted from PBMCs, obtained roughly 12 days after vaccination. Receptors originate from a man aged 50-59 years who received an inactivated influenza vaccine.

This clonotype was seen more than once but under ten times. The chain recombines TRBV7-8 with TRBJ1-1; 7 nucleotides align to TRBD1. The trim removed 3 bases at V and 10 bases at J, leaving 5 bases unmatched. CDR1 and CDR2 from the germline V gene are SGHVS and FQNEAQ. CDR3 length equals 12 residues. The CDR3, as DNA: TGTGCCAGCAGCTTCGTGCAGGGGGGAGCTTTCTTT. It is translated as CASSFVQGGAFF.

The chain uses TRBV4-3 and TRBJ2-1; TRBD1 matches 11 bases. Germline V gene lookup returns CDR1 LGHNA and CDR2 YSLEER. The J segment lost 6 bases and the V segment lost 2 bases, leaving 6 bases of the junction unmatched. The length of the CDR3 is 16 residues. The CDR3 region has the DNA TGCGCCAGCAGCCAATCCGGGACAGGGGGTGGCAATGAGCAGTTCTTC. This gives the protein CASSQSGTGGGNEQFF.

This clonotype showed up just a few times. This sequence joins TRBV28 and TRBJ1-4; D call uncertain. V gave up 7 bases and J gave up 4 bases, with 13 bases separating them. The CDR3 is 14 amino acids. Germline loops: CDR1 MDHEN, CDR2 SYDVKM. CDR3 protein: CASTRHGLNEKLFF. The CDR3 DNA follows: TGTGCCAGCACCAGACACGGTCTTAATGAAAAACTGTTTTTT. Full variable domain (remainder filled in from reference TRBV28 and TRBJ1-4): DVKVTQSSRYLVKRTGEKVFLECVQDMDHENMFWYRQDPGLGLRLIYFSYDVKMKEKGDIPEGYSVSREKKERFSLILESASTNQTSMYLCASTRHGLNEKLFFGSGTQLSVL.